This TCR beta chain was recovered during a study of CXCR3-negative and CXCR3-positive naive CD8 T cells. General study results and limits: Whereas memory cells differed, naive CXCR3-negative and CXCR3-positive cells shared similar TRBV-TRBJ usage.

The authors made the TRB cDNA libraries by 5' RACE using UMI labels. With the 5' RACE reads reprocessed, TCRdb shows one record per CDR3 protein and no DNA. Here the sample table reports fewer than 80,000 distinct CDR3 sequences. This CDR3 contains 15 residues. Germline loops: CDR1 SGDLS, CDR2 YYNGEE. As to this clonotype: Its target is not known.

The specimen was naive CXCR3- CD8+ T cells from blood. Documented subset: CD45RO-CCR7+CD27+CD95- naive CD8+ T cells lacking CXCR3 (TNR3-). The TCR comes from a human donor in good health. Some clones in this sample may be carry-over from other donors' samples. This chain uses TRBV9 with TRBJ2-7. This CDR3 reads CASSAGGSAGYEQYF.